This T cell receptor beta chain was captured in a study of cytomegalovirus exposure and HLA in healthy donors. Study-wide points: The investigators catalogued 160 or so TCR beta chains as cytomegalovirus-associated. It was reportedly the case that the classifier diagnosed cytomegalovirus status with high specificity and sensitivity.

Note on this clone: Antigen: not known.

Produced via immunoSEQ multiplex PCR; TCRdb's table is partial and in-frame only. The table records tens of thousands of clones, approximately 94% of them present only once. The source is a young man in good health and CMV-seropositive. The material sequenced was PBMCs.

For the CDR3, the DNA is TGTGCCAGTAGTATAGGGGGACAGGGCAATCAGCCCCAGCATTTT. This gives the protein CASSIGGQGNQPQHF. The chain links TRBV19 to TRBJ1-5, with 8 bases lining up with TRBD1. This CDR3 region has 15 residues. V shed 1 base, J shed 2 bases, and the junction held 1 base outside the gene matches. Germline loops: CDR1 LNHDA, CDR2 SQIVND (reference sequence).